This TCR beta chain was captured in a study of T cells in Graves' hyperthyroidism and ophthalmopathy. Notes on the study in general: Most clonotypes expanded in the thyroid (above 0.001) were also present in blood. A 13 V-J signature model discriminated ophthalmopathy versus stable hyperthyroidism.

Diagnosis of hyperthyroidism was new in patients aged 18 to 65, and its duration was under 2 months. The investigators amplified TCR beta CDR3 regions from RNA transcripts. The study used the HTBI primer set for a first-round RT-PCR of the TCR CDR3. Via MiXCR, TCRdb re-called the multiplex PCR reads, giving one row per CDR3 protein. The repertoire holds around 300,000 distinct CDR3 sequences, with approximately 14% as singletons. This clonotype was found many times. Its antigen is currently unknown. V gave up 5 bases and J gave up 2 bases, with 9 bases separating them. CDR3 length: 13 residues. Germline CDR1 MDHEN, CDR2 SYDVKM.

This chain links TRBV28 with TRBJ1-1; D uncertain. Sequenced sample: blood. This clonotype originated in a woman aged 30 to 39 with Graves' hyperthyroidism. CDR3 in amino acids: CASSGGFNTEAFF. CDR3 DNA: TGTGCCAGCAGTGGTGGATTTAACACTGAAGCTTTCTTT.